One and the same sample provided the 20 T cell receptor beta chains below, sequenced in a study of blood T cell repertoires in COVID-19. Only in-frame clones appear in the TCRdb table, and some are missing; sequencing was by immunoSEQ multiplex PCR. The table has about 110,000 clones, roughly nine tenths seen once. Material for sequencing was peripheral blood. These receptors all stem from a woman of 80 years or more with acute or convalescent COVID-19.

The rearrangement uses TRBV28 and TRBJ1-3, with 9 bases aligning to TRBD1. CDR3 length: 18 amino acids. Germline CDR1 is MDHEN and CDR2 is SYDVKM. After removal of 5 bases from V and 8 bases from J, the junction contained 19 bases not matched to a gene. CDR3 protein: CASSRIGTGFEAAYTIYF. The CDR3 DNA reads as TGTGCCAGCAGTCGAATAGGGACAGGGTTTGAGGCCGCGTACACCATATATTTT.

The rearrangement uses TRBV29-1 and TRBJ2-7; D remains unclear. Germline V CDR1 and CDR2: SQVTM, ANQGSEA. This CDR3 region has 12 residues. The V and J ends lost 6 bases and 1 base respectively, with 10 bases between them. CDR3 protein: CSVRSLSYEQYF. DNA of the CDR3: TGCAGCGTCCGTTCTCTGTCCTACGAGCAGTACTTC.

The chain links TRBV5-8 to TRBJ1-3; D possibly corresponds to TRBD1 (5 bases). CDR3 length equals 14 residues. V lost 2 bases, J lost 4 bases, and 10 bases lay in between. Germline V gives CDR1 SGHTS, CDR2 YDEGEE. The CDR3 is CASSFWGSGNTIYF. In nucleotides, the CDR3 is TGTGCCAGCAGCTTCTGGGGCTCCGGAAACACCATATATTTT.

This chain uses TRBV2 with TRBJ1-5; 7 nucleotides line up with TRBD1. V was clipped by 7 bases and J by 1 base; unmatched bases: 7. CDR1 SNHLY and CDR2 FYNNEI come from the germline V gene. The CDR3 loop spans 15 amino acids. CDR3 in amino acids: CASNRQGRSNQPQHF. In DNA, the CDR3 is TGTGCCAGCAACAGACAGGGTAGGAGCAATCAGCCCCAGCATTTT.

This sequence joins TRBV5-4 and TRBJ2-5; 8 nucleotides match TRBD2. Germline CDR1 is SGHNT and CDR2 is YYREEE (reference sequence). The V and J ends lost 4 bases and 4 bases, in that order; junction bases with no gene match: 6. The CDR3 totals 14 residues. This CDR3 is CASSLRLATETQYF. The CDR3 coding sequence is TGTGCCAGCAGCCTCCGACTAGCGACAGAGACCCAGTACTTC.

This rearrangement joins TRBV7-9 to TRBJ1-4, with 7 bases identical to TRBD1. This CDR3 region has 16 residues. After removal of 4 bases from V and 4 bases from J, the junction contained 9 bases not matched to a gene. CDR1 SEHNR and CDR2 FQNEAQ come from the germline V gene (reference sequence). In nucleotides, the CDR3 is TGTGCCAGCAGCTATCCACCCGCAGGGGGTAATGAAAAACTGTTTTTT. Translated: CASSYPPAGGNEKLFF.

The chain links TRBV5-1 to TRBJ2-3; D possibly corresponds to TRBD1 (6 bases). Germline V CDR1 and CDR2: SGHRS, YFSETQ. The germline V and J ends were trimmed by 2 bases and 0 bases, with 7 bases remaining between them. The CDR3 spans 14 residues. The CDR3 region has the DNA TGCGCCAGCAGCTTAGGACAGAGCACAGATACGCAGTATTTT. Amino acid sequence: CASSLGQSTDTQYF. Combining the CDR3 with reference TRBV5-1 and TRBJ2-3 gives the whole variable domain KAGVTQTPRYLIKTRGQQVTLSCSPISGHRSVSWYQQTPGQGLQFLFEYFSETQRNKGNFPGRFSGRQFSNSRSEMNVSTLELGDSALYLCASSLGQSTDTQYFGPGTRLTVL.

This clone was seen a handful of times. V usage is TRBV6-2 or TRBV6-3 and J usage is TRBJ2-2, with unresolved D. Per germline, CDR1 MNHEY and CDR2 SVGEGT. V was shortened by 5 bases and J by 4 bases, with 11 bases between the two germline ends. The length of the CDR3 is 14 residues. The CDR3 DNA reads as TGTGCCAGCAGTACCCTGTTAGCCACCGGGGAGCTGTTTTTT. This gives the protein CASSTLLATGELFF.

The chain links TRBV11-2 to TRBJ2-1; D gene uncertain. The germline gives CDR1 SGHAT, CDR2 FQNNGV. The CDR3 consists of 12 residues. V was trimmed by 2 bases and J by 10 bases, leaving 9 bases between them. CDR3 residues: CASSLFPEEQFF. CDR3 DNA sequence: TGTGCCAGCAGCTTATTTCCCGAGGAGCAGTTCTTC. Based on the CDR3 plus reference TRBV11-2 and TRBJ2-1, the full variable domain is EAGVAQSPRYKIIEKRQSVAFWCNPISGHATLYWYQQILGQGPKLLIQFQNNGVVDDSQLPKDRFSAERLKGVDSTLKIQPAKLEDSAVYLCASSLFPEEQFFGPGTRLTVL.

The CDR3 DNA reads as TGTGCCAGCAGCTTGTTCACTAACTATGGCTACACCTTC. Protein sequence: CASSLFTNYGYTF. The J gene is TRBJ1-2, the V gene TRBV7-2; D call uncertain. CDR3 length: 13 residues. In germline, CDR1 is SGHTA, CDR2 FQGNSA. V was trimmed by 3 bases and J by 0 bases, leaving 5 bases between them.

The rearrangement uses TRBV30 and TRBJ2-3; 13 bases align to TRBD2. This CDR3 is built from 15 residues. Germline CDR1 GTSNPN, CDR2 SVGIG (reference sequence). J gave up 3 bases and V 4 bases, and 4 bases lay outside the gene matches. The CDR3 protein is CAWTTGLAGTDTQYF. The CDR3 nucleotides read TGTGCCTGGACTACGGGACTAGCGGGGACAGATACGCAGTATTTT.

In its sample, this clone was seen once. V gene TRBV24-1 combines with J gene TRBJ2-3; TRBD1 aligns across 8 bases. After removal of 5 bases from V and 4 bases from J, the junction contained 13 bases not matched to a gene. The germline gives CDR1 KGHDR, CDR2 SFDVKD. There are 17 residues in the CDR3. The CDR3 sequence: CATSGRTGSFNPDTQYF. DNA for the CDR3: TGTGCCACCAGTGGAAGGACAGGGTCGTTCAACCCAGATACGCAGTATTTT.

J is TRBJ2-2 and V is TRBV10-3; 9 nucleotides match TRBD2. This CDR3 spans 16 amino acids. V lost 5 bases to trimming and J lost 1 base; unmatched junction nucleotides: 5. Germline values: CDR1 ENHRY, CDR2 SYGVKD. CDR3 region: CAISKASGVNTGELFF. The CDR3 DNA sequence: TGTGCCATCAGTAAAGCTAGCGGGGTGAACACCGGGGAGCTGTTTTTT.

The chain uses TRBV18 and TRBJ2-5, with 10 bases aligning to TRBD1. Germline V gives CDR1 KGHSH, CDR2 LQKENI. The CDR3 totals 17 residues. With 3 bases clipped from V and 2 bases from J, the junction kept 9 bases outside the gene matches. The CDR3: CASSPKGQGLGQETQYF. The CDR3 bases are TGTGCCAGCTCACCCAAGGGACAGGGGTTGGGACAAGAGACCCAGTACTTC.

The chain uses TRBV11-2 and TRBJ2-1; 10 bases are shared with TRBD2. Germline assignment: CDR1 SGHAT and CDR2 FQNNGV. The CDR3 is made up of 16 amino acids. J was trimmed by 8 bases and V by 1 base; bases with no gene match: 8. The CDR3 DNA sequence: TGTGCCAGCAGCTTAGGAATTAGCGGGGGGATCGATGAGCAGTTCTTC. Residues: CASSLGISGGIDEQFF.

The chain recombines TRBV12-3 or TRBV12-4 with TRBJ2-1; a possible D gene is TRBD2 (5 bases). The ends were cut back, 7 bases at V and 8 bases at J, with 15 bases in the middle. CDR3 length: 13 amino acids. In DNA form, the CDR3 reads TGTGCCAGCACACCATTCTCGAGGGATGAGCAGTTCTTC. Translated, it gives CASTPFSRDEQFF.

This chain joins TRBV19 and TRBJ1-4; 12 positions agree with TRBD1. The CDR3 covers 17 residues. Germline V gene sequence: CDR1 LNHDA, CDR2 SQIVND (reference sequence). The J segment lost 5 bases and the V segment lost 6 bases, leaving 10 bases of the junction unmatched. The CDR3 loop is CASRMGTGGVPNEKLFF. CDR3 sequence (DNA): TGTGCCAGTAGAATGGGGACAGGGGGCGTCCCGAATGAAAAACTGTTTTTT.

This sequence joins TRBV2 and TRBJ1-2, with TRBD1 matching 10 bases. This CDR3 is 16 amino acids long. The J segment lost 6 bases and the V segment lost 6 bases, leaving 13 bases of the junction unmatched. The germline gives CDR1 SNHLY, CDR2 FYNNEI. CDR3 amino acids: CASSPGSGTGADGYTF. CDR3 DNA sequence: TGTGCCAGCAGCCCTGGGTCCGGGACAGGGGCGGATGGCTACACCTTC.

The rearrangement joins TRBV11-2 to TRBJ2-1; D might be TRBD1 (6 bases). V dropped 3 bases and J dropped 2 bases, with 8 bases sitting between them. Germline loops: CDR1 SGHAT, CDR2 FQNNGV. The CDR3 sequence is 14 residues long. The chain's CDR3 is CASSLTGTYNEQFF. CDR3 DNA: TGTGCCAGCAGCTTGACAGGAACCTACAATGAGCAGTTCTTC.

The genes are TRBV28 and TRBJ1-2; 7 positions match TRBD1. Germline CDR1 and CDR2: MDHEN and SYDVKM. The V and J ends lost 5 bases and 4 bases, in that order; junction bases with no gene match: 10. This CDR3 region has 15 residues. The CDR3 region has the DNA TGTGCCAGCAGTCTTCCAGGGGGGCCTTCCTATGGCTACACCTTC. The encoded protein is CASSLPGGPSYGYTF.